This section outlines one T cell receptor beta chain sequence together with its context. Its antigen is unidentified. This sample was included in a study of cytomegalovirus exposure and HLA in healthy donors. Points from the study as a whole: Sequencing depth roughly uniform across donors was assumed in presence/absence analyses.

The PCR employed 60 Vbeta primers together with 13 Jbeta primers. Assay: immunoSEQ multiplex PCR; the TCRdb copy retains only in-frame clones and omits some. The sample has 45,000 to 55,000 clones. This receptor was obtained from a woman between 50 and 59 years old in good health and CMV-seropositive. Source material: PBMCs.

DNA for the CDR3: TGTGCCAGCAGCTTAGGCGGAGGGAACACCGGGGAGCTGTTTTTT. Translating gives CASSLGGGNTGELFF. The J gene is TRBJ2-2, the V gene TRBV7-6; D is possibly TRBD2 (5 bases). Trimming removed 1 base at V and 1 base at J, with 7 bases between. This CDR3 spans 15 amino acids. Germline V lookup: CDR1 SGHVS, CDR2 FNYEAQ.